One sample yielded the 4 T cell receptor beta chains listed below, sequenced in a study of post-analysis software for immune sequencing data. Study-level points and caveats: In patients, TRBV5-6, TRBV5-1 and TRBV20-1 belonged to about five TRBV segments found more frequently than in controls.

No antigen is known for these receptors. Included in the TCR beta cDNA libraries were unique molecular identifiers. MiXCR was run by TCRdb on the PCR reads, yielding one entry per CDR3 protein. The sample consists of around 190,000 distinct CDR3 sequences, 29% of them appearing once. The sequencing sample was made of blood. The source of these receptors is a girl aged 2-17 years with multiple sclerosis.

This clonotype was seen more than once but under ten times. The chain carries TRBV20-1 and TRBJ2-3; 14 bases are shared with TRBD2. Per germline, CDR1 DFQATT and CDR2 SNEGSKA (reference sequence). The CDR3 sequence is 17 residues long. The ends lost 0 bases at V and 5 bases at J; junction bases unmatched: 7. The CDR3 here is CSARDEGLAGALDTQYF. The CDR3 coding sequence is TGCAGTGCTAGAGATGAGGGACTAGCGGGAGCCTTAGATACGCAGTATTTT.

In this sample, this clonotype turned up a few times. The CDR3 bases are TGTGCCAGCAGACGGACTAGCGGGGGGTATTCCTACAATGAGCAGTTCTTC. Residues: CASRRTSGGYSYNEQFF. The chain is built from TRBV7-2 and TRBJ2-1; 14 bases agree with TRBD2. Per germline, CDR1 SGHTA and CDR2 FQGNSA. The length of the CDR3 is 17 residues. The V and J ends lost 6 bases and 1 base, in that order; junction bases with no gene match: 5.

This clonotype was recorded at least ten times. The gene calls are TRBV20-1 and TRBJ2-7; 10 nucleotides line up with TRBD2. Germline loops: CDR1 DFQATT, CDR2 SNEGSKA (reference sequence). The V segment lost 2 bases and the J segment 3 bases; nucleotides outside the gene matches: 10. CDR3 size: 16 residues. DNA of the CDR3: TGCAGTGCTAGAAGAGCGGGAGGGCGAAACAACTACGAGCAGTACTTC. It encodes CSARRAGGRNNYEQYF.

A few counts support this clonotype. The chain is built from TRBV4-1 and TRBJ1-6, with TRBD1 identical over 7 bases. The CDR3 contains 15 residues. The V gene end was trimmed by 2 bases and the J gene end by 5 bases; junction bases not matched to a gene: 3. Looked up from germline, CDR1 is MGHRA and CDR2 is YSYEKL. The CDR3 DNA is TGCGCCAGCAGCCAAATTGGGACAGATAATTCACCCCTCCACTTT. Amino acid sequence: CASSQIGTDNSPLHF.